The rows below give T cell receptor beta chains drawn from one sample of a study of monozygotic twins with inflammatory bowel disease. After re-calling the 5' RACE reads, TCRdb lists one entry per CDR3 protein, DNA absent. Its clone listing holds about 210,000 distinct CDR3 sequences. Sequencing was done on a sample of blood. These receptors originate from a human donor with ulcerative colitis or Crohn's disease, or a healthy co-twin of an affected twin (not recorded which). CDR3s include the opening cysteine and the closing phenylalanine or tryptophan. The order of the fields is V gene, J gene, CDR3 protein.

V gene: TRBV6-1; J gene: TRBJ2-2; CDR3 protein: CASSPYSVNTGELFF
V gene: TRBV5-1; J gene: TRBJ1-6; CDR3 protein: CASSFFPGQENSPLHF
V gene: TRBV7-2; J gene: TRBJ2-1; CDR3 protein: CASSLTSGRNEQFF
V gene: TRBV3-1; J gene: TRBJ2-1; CDR3 protein: CASSQVGAQSYNEQFF
V gene: TRBV5-1; J gene: TRBJ1-2; CDR3 protein: CASKQGPNYGYTF
V gene: TRBV5-1; J gene: TRBJ2-3; CDR3 protein: CASSVDWGLGTDTQYF
V gene: TRBV2; J gene: TRBJ2-2; CDR3 protein: CASTGHAGNEELFF
V gene: TRBV14; J gene: TRBJ2-3; CDR3 protein: CASSQGIHQRASTDTQYF
V gene: TRBV4-2; J gene: TRBJ1-3; CDR3 protein: CASSQDGQGTSGNTIYF
V gene: TRBV19; J gene: TRBJ1-4; CDR3 protein: CASTPRATNEKLFF
V gene: TRBV10-3; J gene: TRBJ1-1; CDR3 protein: CAIGGQMNTEAFF
V gene: TRBV7-2; J gene: TRBJ2-5; CDR3 protein: CASSLQAGLGETQYF
V gene: TRBV12-3/TRBV12-4; J gene: TRBJ1-1; CDR3 protein: CASSATGELNTVAFF
V gene: TRBV6-1; J gene: TRBJ1-1; CDR3 protein: CASSDRQGGTEAFF
V gene: TRBV6-5; J gene: TRBJ2-1; CDR3 protein: CASSYSIRGEQFF
V gene: TRBV5-4; J gene: TRBJ1-1; CDR3 protein: CASSPARAEAFF
V gene: TRBV20-1; J gene: TRBJ2-3; CDR3 protein: CSAYGGSRDTQYF
V gene: TRBV12-3/TRBV12-4; J gene: TRBJ1-5; CDR3 protein: CASSFAILGPQHF
V gene: TRBV19; J gene: TRBJ1-5; CDR3 protein: CASSIAQGIGNQPQHF
V gene: TRBV10-3; J gene: TRBJ2-3; CDR3 protein: CAISRTSGGAADTQYF
V gene: TRBV9; J gene: TRBJ2-5; CDR3 protein: CASSVASGRNNQETQYF
V gene: TRBV12-3/TRBV12-4; J gene: TRBJ1-5; CDR3 protein: CASSLLGPQHF
V gene: TRBV6-5; J gene: TRBJ1-2; CDR3 protein: CASSYSTGFNYGYTF
V gene: TRBV19; J gene: TRBJ1-1; CDR3 protein: CASRSQAMNTEAFF
V gene: TRBV20-1; J gene: TRBJ1-5; CDR3 protein: CSARNAGTGDRQPQHF
V gene: TRBV5-5; J gene: TRBJ2-1; CDR3 protein: CASSPRAEQFF
V gene: TRBV20-1; J gene: TRBJ1-4; CDR3 protein: CSARDSNQPTNEKLFF
V gene: TRBV6-2/TRBV6-3; J gene: TRBJ1-3; CDR3 protein: CASSWSSGNTIYF
V gene: TRBV20-1; J gene: TRBJ1-1; CDR3 protein: CSALSPTGKNTEAFF
V gene: TRBV6-8; J gene: TRBJ2-3; CDR3 protein: CASSGAGAPDTQYF
V gene: TRBV12-3/TRBV12-4; J gene: TRBJ1-1; CDR3 protein: CDSSLMDSTEAFF
V gene: TRBV30; J gene: TRBJ1-2; CDR3 protein: CAWSGRQGYGYTF
V gene: TRBV4-1; J gene: TRBJ2-7; CDR3 protein: CASSQVGTIRNEQYF
V gene: TRBV2; J gene: TRBJ2-3; CDR3 protein: CASSDPPSGGGDTQYF
V gene: TRBV9; J gene: TRBJ1-4; CDR3 protein: CASSVGVSSEKLFF
V gene: TRBV20-1; J gene: TRBJ1-2; CDR3 protein: CSARVTGDGHGYTF
V gene: TRBV10-3; J gene: TRBJ2-7; CDR3 protein: CATIGGSEQYF
V gene: TRBV5-1; J gene: TRBJ2-3; CDR3 protein: CASSLAGLLAGLTDTQYF
V gene: TRBV5-6; J gene: TRBJ2-1; CDR3 protein: CASSLLAREQFF
V gene: TRBV30; J gene: TRBJ2-4; CDR3 protein: CAWSRYLAGRGNIQYF
V gene: TRBV2; J gene: TRBJ2-7; CDR3 protein: CASLLGSEQYF
V gene: TRBV7-2; J gene: TRBJ2-1; CDR3 protein: CASSLLQGASYNEQFF
V gene: TRBV20-1; J gene: TRBJ1-1; CDR3 protein: CSARGGGGSTEAFF
V gene: TRBV5-1; J gene: TRBJ1-1; CDR3 protein: CASSVFPTNTEAFF
V gene: TRBV9; J gene: TRBJ2-1; CDR3 protein: CASSVRDRRDNEQFF
V gene: TRBV6-1; J gene: TRBJ2-3; CDR3 protein: CASSRGATSTDTQYF
V gene: TRBV7-9; J gene: TRBJ1-1; CDR3 protein: CASKGEGTKAFF